These 9 T cell receptor beta chains came from one sample sequenced in a study of graft-versus-host responses after intestinal transplantation. TCRdb's copy holds only in-frame clones and misses some; the assay was immunoSEQ multiplex PCR. The table records about 23,000 clones, more than 85% of them present only once. The specimen was PBMCs, collected around 40 days after intestinal transplant. These receptors all stem from a human patient who received an intestinal transplant, so some T cells may come from the graft donor.

V and J are TRBV18 and TRBJ2-5; D gene unclear. The germline V gene has CDR1 KGHSH and CDR2 LQKENI. With 2 bases removed from V and 3 bases from J, the gap between germline ends came to 7 bases. The CDR3 extends over 13 amino acids. The CDR3 DNA follows: TGTGCCAGCTCACCAGCATCCGAAGAGACCCAGTACTTC. This sequence encodes CASSPASEETQYF.

The chain employs TRBV19 and TRBJ2-7; 7 bases line up with TRBD1. The CDR3 is 15 residues long. In germline, CDR1 is LNHDA, CDR2 SQIVND (reference sequence). V dropped 6 bases and J dropped 2; count of bases not matched to a gene: 10. CDR3 sequence: CASSPGQDTTYEQYF. As DNA, the CDR3 is TGTGCCAGTAGCCCCGGACAGGACACCACCTACGAGCAGTACTTC. Variable domain in full (rest from reference TRBV19 and TRBJ2-7): DGGITQSPKYLFRKEGQNVTLSCEQNLNHDAMYWYRQDPGQGLRLIYYSQIVNDFQKGDIAEGYSVSREKKESFPLTVTSAQKNPTAFYLCASSPGQDTTYEQYFGPGTRLTVT.

The J gene is TRBJ2-6, the V gene TRBV7-9; D call uncertain. Germline V gene sequence: CDR1 SEHNR, CDR2 FQNEAQ (reference sequence). Trimming left V 1 base short and J 0 bases short, with 1 base between. This CDR3 comprises 14 residues. For the CDR3, the DNA is TGTGCCAGCAGCTTAGGCTCTGGGGCCAACGTCCTGACTTTC. Translation gives CASSLGSGANVLTF.

CDR3 DNA sequence: TGTGCCAGCAGTCCTTGGCGGGGAACCGATCAGCCCCAGCATTTT. It yields the protein CASSPWRGTDQPQHF. This chain joins TRBV28 and TRBJ1-5; D is unclear. The CDR3 has 15 amino acids. Looked up from germline, CDR1 is MDHEN and CDR2 is SYDVKM. V was trimmed by 5 bases and J by 5 bases, leaving 16 bases between them.

A remark on this clone: The same CDR3 also results from other DNA sequences found in this sample. The chain couples TRBV6-4 to TRBJ2-2; 7 positions match TRBD2. This CDR3 is built from 15 residues. V trimming: 0 bases; J trimming: 4 bases; junction bases outside the gene matches: 2. In germline, CDR1 is MRHNA, CDR2 SNTAGT. This CDR3 is CASSDSASGTGELFF. In DNA form, the CDR3 reads TGTGCCAGCAGTGACTCGGCTAGCGGCACCGGGGAGCTGTTTTTT.

V and J are TRBV5-5 and TRBJ2-6, with D maybe TRBD1 (5 bases). The CDR3 extends over 18 amino acids. Germline V gene sequence: CDR1 SGHKS, CDR2 YYEKEE (reference sequence). V was cut by 5 bases and J by 0 bases, with 18 bases left in between. The CDR3 region has the DNA TGTGCCAGCAGACACATACAGGTGCCCAACTCTGGGGCCAACGTCCTGACTTTC. Protein: CASRHIQVPNSGANVLTF.

The chain combines TRBV4-1 with TRBJ1-4; the match to TRBD1 covers 7 bases. Unmatched junction bases numbered 3, after V lost 4 bases and J lost 7 bases. The length of the CDR3 is 13 residues. Germline assignment: CDR1 MGHRA and CDR2 YSYEKL. CDR3 sequence: CASSRQGFEKLFF. For the CDR3, the DNA is TGCGCCAGCAGCCGACAGGGTTTTGAAAAACTGTTTTTT.

The J gene is TRBJ1-3, the V gene TRBV19; tentative D call: TRBD1 (5 bases). CDR1 is LNHDA and CDR2 is SQIVND in the germline V gene (reference sequence). This CDR3 has 15 amino acids. Trimming removed 5 bases from V and 4 bases from J, with 15 bases in between. The CDR3 sequence: CASSPRAGKGNTIYF. CDR3 bases: TGTGCCAGTAGTCCCCGCGCAGGGAAAGGAAACACCATATATTTT.

The chain links TRBV19 to TRBJ1-2; D is possibly TRBD1 (5 bases). V lost 4 bases and J lost 7, with 10 bases in between. The CDR3 covers 12 residues. Germline V gene lookup returns CDR1 LNHDA and CDR2 SQIVND (reference sequence). CDR3 residues: CASSKGLVGYTF. CDR3 bases: TGTGCCAGTAGTAAGGGGTTAGTTGGCTACACCTTC. The full variable domain, completed using reference TRBV19 and TRBJ1-2, is DGGITQSPKYLFRKEGQNVTLSCEQNLNHDAMYWYRQDPGQGLRLIYYSQIVNDFQKGDIAEGYSVSREKKESFPLTVTSAQKNPTAFYLCASSKGLVGYTFGSGTRLTVV.